One sample yielded the 7 T cell receptor beta chains listed below, sequenced in a study of monozygotic twins with inflammatory bowel disease (dated by TCRdb to 2018 to 2020). The library relied on 5' RACE. Sequencing was performed on an Illumina HiSeq 2500. Each entry corresponds to one CDR3 protein sequence from reads that TCRdb reprocessed, and DNA is not given. The sample's table covers around 200,000 distinct CDR3 sequences. Roughly 1.5% of the sample comes from the top ten. The sample taken for sequencing was blood. The receptors shown here come from a human donor with ulcerative colitis or Crohn's disease, or a healthy co-twin of an affected twin (not recorded which).

V and J are TRBV12-3 or TRBV12-4 and TRBJ1-1; TCRdb calls TRBD1, which cannot be checked without DNA. The CDR3 extends over 14 amino acids. The CDR3 sequence: CASRPGTENTEAFF.

The rearrangement uses TRBV11-1 and TRBJ1-4; TCRdb returns TRBD1, unconfirmable since there is no DNA. The CDR3 spans 16 residues. Germline CDR1 reads SGHAT; CDR2 reads FQDESV (reference sequence). The CDR3 region is CASSGEAGAKGEKLFF.

The rearrangement links TRBV12-3 or TRBV12-4 to TRBJ1-2; TCRdb calls TRBD1, which cannot be checked without DNA. The CDR3 covers 15 residues. CDR3 in amino acids: CASSFGGGLGNGYTF.

The V call is TRBV5-1, the J call TRBJ2-1. The length of the CDR3 is 13 residues. CDR1 is SGHRS, CDR2 YFSETQ, per germline. CDR3 sequence: CASSFSTNNEQFF.

The chain couples TRBV19 to TRBJ1-5. CDR3 length: 15 residues. The germline V gene encodes CDR1 LNHDA and CDR2 SQIVND (reference sequence). CDR3 loop: CASTGMWGTAQPQHF.

The chain carries TRBV27 and TRBJ2-7; with no DNA, the TCRdb D assignment of TRBD2 cannot be verified. The CDR3 spans 13 residues. Germline V gives CDR1 MNHEY, CDR2 SMNVEV (reference sequence). This CDR3 is CASSSEGPVRQYF.

This chain connects TRBV3-1 to TRBJ1-5. This CDR3 spans 15 amino acids. Germline CDR1 reads LGHDT; CDR2 reads YNNKEL (reference sequence). The CDR3 spells CASSQGSAGNQPQHF.